These 16 T cell receptor beta chains were sequenced from one sample in a study of shared clonotypes between healthy human individuals. Naive CD8 cells, CD45RO-negative and positively selected for CCR7, excluded terminally differentiated effector memory CD45RA+ cells. Generated by immunoSEQ multiplex PCR, the TCRdb table keeps only in-frame clones and is missing some. The sample shows about 2.1 million clones, 93% of them seen only once. Source material: naive CD8+ T cells from PBMCs. These receptors were obtained from a man between 18 and 29 years old in good health. Some clones in this sample may be carry-over from other donors' samples.

The chain joins TRBV5-6 to TRBJ2-1; 7 bases map to TRBD2. V gave up 0 bases and J gave up 10 bases; unmatched junction bases: 13. CDR3 length equals 16 residues. CDR1 and CDR2 (germline): SGHDT, YYEEEE. For the CDR3, the DNA is TGTGCCAGCAGCTTGGTGACAGAGAGCCGGGGGGAAGAGCAGTTCTTC. Translation: CASSLVTESRGEEQFF.

This clone occurred once. The CDR3 loop reads CASSSRTGVGYTF. For the CDR3, the DNA is TGTGCCAGCAGTTCTCGGACAGGGGTTGGCTACACCTTC. The chain has TRBV28 and TRBJ1-2; TRBD1 matches at 9 bases. Germline V gives CDR1 MDHEN, CDR2 SYDVKM. CDR3 length: 13 amino acids. J lost 7 bases, V lost 4 bases, and 4 bases had no gene match.

Comment on this clone: One end of the junction does not line up with germline, which may come from a read error. J is TRBJ2-7 and V is TRBV2; D gene unclear. CDR3 size: 11 residues. CDR1 and CDR2 from the germline V gene are SNHLY and FYNNEI. CDR3 region: CASSEGAPTGF. DNA of the CDR3: TGTGCCAGCAGTGAAGGGGCTCCTACTGGCTTC.

The V and J genes are TRBV7-9 and TRBJ1-5; D remains unclear. The V gene lost 5 bases and the J gene lost 0 bases, with 17 bases spanning the gap. From germline, CDR1 is SEHNR and CDR2 FQNEAQ (reference sequence). The CDR3 spans 17 residues. The CDR3 sequence: CASSQDGSRDSNQPQHF. The CDR3 nucleotides are TGTGCCAGCAGCCAGGACGGCAGCCGGGATAGCAATCAGCCCCAGCATTTT.

The V call is TRBV23-1, the J call TRBJ2-7; TRBD1 agrees at 7 bases. TRBV23-1 is labeled an ORF, and its function is uncertain. The V and J ends lost 4 bases and 3 bases, in that order; junction bases with no gene match: 6. The CDR3 is 14 amino acids. The CDR3 region is CASSPCQGVYEQYF. In DNA, the CDR3 is TGCGCCAGCAGTCCCTGCCAGGGGGTCTACGAGCAGTACTTC.

The chain links TRBV9 to TRBJ2-6; 7 bases map to TRBD2. Trimming removed 0 bases from V and 0 bases from J; junction bases left unmatched: 6. The CDR3 runs to 18 residues. CDR1 and CDR2 from the germline V gene are SGDLS and YYNGEE. The CDR3 sequence is CASSVGAGVGSGANVLTF. The CDR3 region has the DNA TGTGCCAGCAGCGTAGGTGCGGGAGTGGGCTCTGGGGCCAACGTCCTGACTTTC.

The rearrangement uses TRBV7-9 and TRBJ2-1, with TRBD2 matching 12 bases. V lost 6 bases, J lost 8 bases, and 11 bases stayed unmatched. Germline CDR1 SEHNR, CDR2 FQNEAQ (reference sequence). The CDR3 runs 16 residues. The CDR3 reads CASRPGLAGYSDEQFF. CDR3 DNA sequence: TGTGCCAGCAGACCGGGACTAGCGGGTTACTCGGATGAGCAGTTCTTC.

The chain has TRBV7-8 and TRBJ2-7, with a weak D call TRBD1 (5 bases). CDR1 is SGHVS, CDR2 FQNEAQ, per germline. V lost 3 bases and J 2 bases, leaving 14 bases between the germline ends. The CDR3 is made up of 15 amino acids. In nucleotides, the CDR3 is TGTGCCAGCAGCTTTCGTGGGGCCGAGACCTACGAGCAGTACTTC. It yields the protein CASSFRGAETYEQYF. Drawing the rest from reference TRBV7-8 and TRBJ2-7, the complete variable domain is GAGVSQSPRYKVAKRGQDVALRCDPISGHVSLFWYQQALGQGPEFLTYFQNEAQLDKSGLPSDRFFAERPEGSVSTLKIQRTQQEDSAVYLCASSFRGAETYEQYFGPGTRLTVT.

This clone was detected once. The rearrangement links TRBV7-2 to TRBJ2-3; no firm D call. The CDR3 has 15 residues. The V and J ends lost 2 bases and 0 bases respectively, with 9 bases between them. Germline CDR1 reads SGHTA; CDR2 reads FQGNSA. The CDR3 protein is CASSLTVTSTDTQYF. The CDR3 DNA sequence: TGTGCCAGCAGCTTAACAGTAACTAGCACAGATACGCAGTATTTT.

This chain uses TRBV6-6 with TRBJ1-1; 7 bases agree with TRBD1. Germline loops: CDR1 MNHNY, CDR2 SVGAGI (reference sequence). The CDR3 spans 14 residues. V lost 7 bases, J lost 0 bases, and 5 bases stayed unmatched. The CDR3 DNA reads as TGTGCCAGCATCCCGGACAGGATGAACACTGAAGCTTTCTTT. It translates to CASIPDRMNTEAFF.

This clone has only a few counts. This may stem from a read error, because a much larger clone lies one nucleotide away. The sample has other DNA sequences that encode this CDR3 too. V and J are TRBV11-2 and TRBJ1-1; D uncertain. The CDR3 is 13 residues long. Trimming shortened V by 1 base and J by 1 base, and 4 bases separated the two germline ends. The germline V gene encodes CDR1 SGHAT and CDR2 FQNNGV. CDR3 bases: TGTGCCAGCAGCTTAGGAGGGAACACTGAAGCTTTCTTT. This sequence encodes CASSLGGNTEAFF.

V is TRBV9 and J is TRBJ1-2; D is perhaps TRBD1 (5 bases). Germline V gene lookup returns CDR1 SGDLS and CDR2 YYNGEE. The V and J ends lost 3 bases and 5 bases respectively, with 11 bases between them. This CDR3 contains 13 residues. The CDR3 bases are TGTGCCAGCAGCGAAGGGGCGGGGTATGGCTACACCTTC. Its translation is CASSEGAGYGYTF.

The J gene is TRBJ2-5, the V gene TRBV5-5; 8 nucleotides match TRBD1. With V trimmed by 5 bases and J by 3 bases, 3 bases remained unmatched. Germline V CDR1 and CDR2: SGHKS, YYEKEE (reference sequence). CDR3 size: 13 residues. CDR3 in DNA: TGTGCCAGCAGGGACAGGGAGAAAGAGACCCAGTACTTC. This translates into CASRDREKETQYF.

The J gene is TRBJ2-7, the V gene TRBV30, with TRBD1 identical over 8 bases. This CDR3 is 17 amino acids long. Germline CDR1 is GTSNPN and CDR2 is SVGIG (reference sequence). Unmatched junction bases numbered 13, after V lost 0 bases and J lost 3 bases. In DNA, the CDR3 is TGTGCCTGGAGTGTATCACTGACAGGGGAGCATGGCTACGAGCAGTACTTC. This encodes CAWSVSLTGEHGYEQYF.

This chain connects TRBV4-2 to TRBJ2-7, with a tentative D call TRBD1 (5 bases). The germline V and J ends were trimmed by 0 bases and 3 bases, with 9 bases remaining between them. Germline V gene data show CDR1 as LGHNA and CDR2 as YNFKEQ. This CDR3 has 14 residues. The CDR3 loop is CASSQDDSDYEQYF. CDR3 bases: TGTGCCAGCAGCCAAGATGACAGTGACTACGAGCAGTACTTC.

The chain joins TRBV29-1 to TRBJ2-1; TRBD2 matches 10 bases. The CDR3 spans 16 residues. Germline-derived CDR1 and CDR2 are SQVTM and ANQGSEA. Trimming cost V 1 base and J 3 bases; bases outside gene matches: 6. CDR3 in amino acids: CSVEAPAGGNYNEQFF. DNA for the CDR3: TGCAGCGTTGAAGCGCCAGCGGGAGGGAACTACAATGAGCAGTTCTTC.